The present T cell receptor (beta chain) was sequenced within a study of shared clonotypes between healthy human individuals. Looking at the study overall: The study used three CD4 naive, three CD4 memory, two CD8 naive and one CD8 memory plate per donor.

Libraries were prepared by immunoSEQ multiplex PCR; TCRdb keeps only in-frame clonotypes and omits some of them. Seen here are some 1,900,000 clones, about 95% observed once, and the top ten hold approximately 1%. With regard to this clone: What it binds is not known.

Naivety among CD8 cells was defined by CD45RO negativity and positive CCR7 selection, thereby excluding terminally differentiated effector memory CD45RA+ cells. Whole-study findings and limits: At large depth, rarefaction still showed sorted-subset sequencing to be incomplete.

V gave up 2 bases and J gave up 3 bases, with 9 bases separating them. This CDR3 is built from 13 residues. Germline CDR1 reads SGHRS; CDR2 reads YFSETQ. V gene TRBV5-1 combines with J gene TRBJ2-7; a weak D match, TRBD2 (5 bases). The sequence was collected from a man between 18 and 29 years old in good health. What was sequenced was naive CD8+ T cells sorted from blood. The CDR3 loop is CASSFGEFYEQYF. In DNA form, the CDR3 reads TGCGCCAGCAGCTTCGGGGAGTTCTACGAGCAGTACTTC.